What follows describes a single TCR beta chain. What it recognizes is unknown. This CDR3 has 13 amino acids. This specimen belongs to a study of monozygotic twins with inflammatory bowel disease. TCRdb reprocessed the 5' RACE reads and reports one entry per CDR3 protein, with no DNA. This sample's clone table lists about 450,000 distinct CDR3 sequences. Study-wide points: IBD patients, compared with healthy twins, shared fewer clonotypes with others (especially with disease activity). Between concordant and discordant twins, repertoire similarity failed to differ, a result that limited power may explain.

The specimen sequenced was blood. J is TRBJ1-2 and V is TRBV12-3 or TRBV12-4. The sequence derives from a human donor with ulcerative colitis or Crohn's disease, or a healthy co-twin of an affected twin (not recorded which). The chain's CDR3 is CASSSRRVEGYTF.